This T cell receptor beta chain was documented in a study of regulatory T cells in long-lasting Graves disease. Findings and limits, study-wide: Persistent Graves' patients possessed reduced TCR diversity relative to recently diagnosed ones.

CDR3-region Arm-PCR and iRepertoire HTBI primers produced the TCR beta libraries. In TCRdb, the multiplex PCR reads were re-called with MiXCR into one record per CDR3 protein. The table records some 450,000 distinct CDR3 sequences, around 15% of them present only once. This CDR3 has 12 amino acids. Trimming stripped 4 bases from V and 6 bases from J, with 9 bases between. The germline CDR1 and CDR2 sequences are SGHDN and FVKESK. Ten or more counts support this clonotype. What it recognizes is unknown. This sample's time point: newly diagnosed GD, antithyroid drugs for less than 3 months. RNA extracted from PBMCs served as the sequencing template. The same specimen was also included in a second study, on T cells in Graves' hyperthyroidism and ophthalmopathy. From that second work: Also found in blood were most expanded thyroid clonotypes above 0.001. A 13 V-J signature model discriminated ophthalmopathy versus stable hyperthyroidism.

Material: peripheral blood mononuclear cells (PBMCs), obtained at new diagnosis, from a patient treated with antithyroid drugs. The sequence was collected from a woman under 40 with Graves disease. The chain has TRBV14 and TRBJ1-2; D is uncertain. The CDR3 bases are TGTGCCAGCAGCCGTTCAGCGGATGGCTACACCTTC. This translates into CASSRSADGYTF.